This TCR beta chain was captured in a study of shared clonotypes between healthy human individuals. Points from the study as a whole: Expectations were that clonotype sharing among donors would be affected by sequencing depth.

Comment on this clone: Its antigen remains unidentified.

Selected positively for CCR7 and CD45RO-negative, naive CD8 cells excluded terminally differentiated effector memory CD45RA+ cells. Donors were healthy HIV-negative adults without recent acute infections or vaccinations. Samples underwent the assay at deep level. Using 200 ng DNA, roughly 33,000 T cell genomes, the sorted-subset replicate PCRs were run. Profiled with immunoSEQ multiplex PCR; TCRdb holds only in-frame clones, not every one. Of 1.5 million to 2.5 million clones listed, roughly 94% are singletons. Trimming left V 2 bases short and J 0 bases short, with 11 bases between. The germline V gene encodes CDR1 MDHEN and CDR2 SYDVKM. This CDR3 region has 16 residues.

The sequence was collected from a man between 18 and 29 years old in good health. Input material: naive CD8+ T cells sorted from blood. The chain couples TRBV28 to TRBJ1-3; D is undetermined. CDR3 region: CASSLPDEHSGNTIYF. The CDR3 DNA reads TGTGCCAGCAGTTTACCGGACGAACACTCTGGAAACACCATATATTTT. Full variable domain (remainder filled in from reference TRBV28 and TRBJ1-3): DVKVTQSSRYLVKRTGEKVFLECVQDMDHENMFWYRQDPGLGLRLIYFSYDVKMKEKGDIPEGYSVSREKKERFSLILESASTNQTSMYLCASSLPDEHSGNTIYFGEGSWLTVV.